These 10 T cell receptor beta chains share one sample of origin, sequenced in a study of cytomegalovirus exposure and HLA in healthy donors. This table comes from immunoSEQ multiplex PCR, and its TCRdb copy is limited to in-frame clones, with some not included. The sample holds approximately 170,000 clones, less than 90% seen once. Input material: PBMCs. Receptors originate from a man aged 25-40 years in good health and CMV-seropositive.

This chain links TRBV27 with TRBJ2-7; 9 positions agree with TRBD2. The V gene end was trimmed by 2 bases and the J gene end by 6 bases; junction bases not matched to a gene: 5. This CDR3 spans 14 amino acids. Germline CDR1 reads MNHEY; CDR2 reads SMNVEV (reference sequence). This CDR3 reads CASSLRLAGSEQYF. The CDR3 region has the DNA TGTGCCAGCAGTTTAAGGCTAGCGGGATCCGAGCAGTACTTC.

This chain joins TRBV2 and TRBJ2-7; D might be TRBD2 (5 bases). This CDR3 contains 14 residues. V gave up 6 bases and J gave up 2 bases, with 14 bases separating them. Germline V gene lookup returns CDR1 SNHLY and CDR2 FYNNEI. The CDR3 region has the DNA TGTGCCAGCAGCCCCTCGGGGTATCCCTACGAGCAGTACTTC. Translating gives CASSPSGYPYEQYF.

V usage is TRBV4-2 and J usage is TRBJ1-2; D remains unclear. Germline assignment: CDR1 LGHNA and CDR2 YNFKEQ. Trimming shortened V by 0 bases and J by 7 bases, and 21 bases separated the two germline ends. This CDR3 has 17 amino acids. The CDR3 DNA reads TGTGCCAGCAGCCAAGAGGTCCGGCTTACAGCCACCAGTGGCTACACCTTC. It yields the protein CASSQEVRLTATSGYTF.

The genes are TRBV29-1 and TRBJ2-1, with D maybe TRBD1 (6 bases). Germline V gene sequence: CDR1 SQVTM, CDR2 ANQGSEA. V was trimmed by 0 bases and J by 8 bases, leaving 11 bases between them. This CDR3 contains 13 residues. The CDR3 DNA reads TGCAGCGTTGAAGAGCTACAGGGCCATGAGCAGTTCTTC. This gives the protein CSVEELQGHEQFF.

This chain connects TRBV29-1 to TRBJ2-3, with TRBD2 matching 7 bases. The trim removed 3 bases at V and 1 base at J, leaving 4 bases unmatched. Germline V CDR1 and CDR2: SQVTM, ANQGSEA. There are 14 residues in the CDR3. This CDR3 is CSVDRLAGTDTQYF. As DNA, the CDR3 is TGCAGCGTTGACCGACTAGCTGGCACAGATACGCAGTATTTT.

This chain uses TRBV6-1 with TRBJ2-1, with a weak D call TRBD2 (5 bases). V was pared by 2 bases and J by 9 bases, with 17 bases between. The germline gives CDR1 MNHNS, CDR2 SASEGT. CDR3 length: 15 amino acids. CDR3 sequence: CASSERASPYREQFF. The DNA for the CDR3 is TGTGCCAGCAGTGAAAGGGCTAGCCCCTACCGTGAGCAGTTCTTC.

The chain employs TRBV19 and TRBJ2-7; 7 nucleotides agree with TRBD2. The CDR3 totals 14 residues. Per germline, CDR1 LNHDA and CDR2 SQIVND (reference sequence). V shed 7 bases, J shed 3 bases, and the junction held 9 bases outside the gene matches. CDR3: CASTLGGMDYEQYF. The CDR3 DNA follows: TGTGCCAGTACCCTGGGAGGGATGGACTACGAGCAGTACTTC.

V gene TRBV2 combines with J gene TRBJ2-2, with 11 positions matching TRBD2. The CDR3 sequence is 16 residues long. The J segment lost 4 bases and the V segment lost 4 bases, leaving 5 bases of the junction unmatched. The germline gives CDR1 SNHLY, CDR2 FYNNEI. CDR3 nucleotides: TGTGCCAGCAGTGCGACTAGCGGGACCGGCACCGGGGAGCTGTTTTTT. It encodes CASSATSGTGTGELFF.

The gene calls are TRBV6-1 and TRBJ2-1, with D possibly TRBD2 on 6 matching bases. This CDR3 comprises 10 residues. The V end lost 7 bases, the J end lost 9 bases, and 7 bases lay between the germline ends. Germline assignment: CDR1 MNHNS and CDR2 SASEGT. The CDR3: CASTRGEQFF. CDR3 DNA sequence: TGTGCCAGCACGCGGGGTGAGCAGTTCTTC.

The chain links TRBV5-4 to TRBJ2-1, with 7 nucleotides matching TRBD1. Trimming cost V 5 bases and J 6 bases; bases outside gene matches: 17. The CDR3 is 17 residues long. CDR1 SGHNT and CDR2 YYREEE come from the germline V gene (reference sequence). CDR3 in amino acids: CASSPGTVNVKSNEQFF. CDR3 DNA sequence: TGTGCCAGCAGTCCCGGGACAGTGAACGTGAAGTCCAATGAGCAGTTCTTC.